The 7 T cell receptor beta chains below all came from one sample that was sequenced in a study of PD-1 blockade in classical Hodgkin lymphoma. Produced via immunoSEQ multiplex PCR; TCRdb's table is partial and in-frame only. This sample has around 30,000 clones, with around three quarters found just once. Time point here: cycle 4 day 1 (C4D1), after less than seven weeks of nivolumab. Each and every patient relapsed after autologous stem cell transplantation, and patients got differing brentuximab vedotin exposure. The material sequenced was peripheral blood mononuclear cells (PBMCs), taken before the fourth cycle of nivolumab. The receptors were gathered from a human donor with classical Hodgkin lymphoma.

V and J are TRBV10-3 and TRBJ2-4, with 8 bases matching TRBD1. Germline V gene lookup returns CDR1 ENHRY and CDR2 SYGVKD. Germline trimming cut 6 bases from V and 8 bases from J; bases unmatched to any gene: 9. The CDR3 is 14 residues long. CDR3 residues: CAIRSDRVGDIQYF. As DNA, the CDR3 is TGTGCCATCAGATCGGACAGGGTGGGGGACATTCAGTACTTC.

This clone was seen more than once but under ten times. This chain uses TRBV7-6 with TRBJ2-7; 8 bases line up with TRBD1. The CDR3 sequence is 16 residues long. Trimming removed 1 base from V and 0 bases from J; junction bases left unmatched: 5. Germline CDR1 and CDR2: SGHVS and FNYEAQ. The CDR3 is CASSLGQGASSYEQYF. The CDR3 region has the DNA TGTGCCAGCAGCTTAGGGCAGGGGGCTAGCTCCTACGAGCAGTACTTC.

This clone has just a few counts. The chain links TRBV4-2 to TRBJ2-1; D not certain. The CDR3 extends over 17 amino acids. The ends were cut back, 0 bases at V and 5 bases at J, with 17 bases in the middle. Germline values: CDR1 LGHNA, CDR2 YNFKEQ. CDR3 protein: CASSQEIKSGFNNEQFF. Written as DNA, the CDR3 is TGTGCCAGCAGCCAAGAAATTAAGTCCGGGTTCAACAATGAGCAGTTCTTC.

The chain has TRBV7-6 and TRBJ2-7; TRBD2 agrees at 7 bases. The CDR3 is made up of 13 amino acids. Germline CDR1 SGHVS, CDR2 FNYEAQ. V gave up 5 bases and J gave up 10 bases; unmatched junction bases: 11. The CDR3 DNA sequence: TGTGCCAGCAGCCAGACCGGGGGGAGAAGTCAGTACTTC. It encodes CASSQTGGRSQYF.

This rearrangement joins TRBV2 to TRBJ2-3; D call uncertain. V gave up 4 bases and J gave up 3 bases, with 8 bases separating them. Germline CDR1 SNHLY, CDR2 FYNNEI. This CDR3 contains 13 residues. CDR3 DNA: TGTGCCAGCAGTGGTTTAGTGACAGATACGCAGTATTTT. It translates to CASSGLVTDTQYF.

This chain connects TRBV18 to TRBJ2-7; 7 bases align to TRBD2. The V segment lost 3 bases and the J segment 2 bases; nucleotides outside the gene matches: 7. The CDR3 contains 15 residues. Germline V gene lookup returns CDR1 KGHSH and CDR2 LQKENI. The CDR3, as DNA: TGTGCCAGCTCACCGATGTCCGGGACTACCTACGAGCAGTACTTC. Translating gives CASSPMSGTTYEQYF.

The CDR3 coding sequence is TGTGCCAGCAGAAACAGAACGGGGGCAGAGAGGTATGGCTACACCTTC. This encodes CASRNRTGAERYGYTF. V is TRBV21-1 and J is TRBJ1-2. TRBV21-1 is assigned pseudogene status. The CDR3 is 16 amino acids.